This T cell receptor (beta chain) was identified in a study of CD8 T cells in Susac syndrome. Random hexamers were used to reverse transcribe roughly 0.5 to 1 ug of RNA. MiXCR, run by TCRdb on the immunoSEQ multiplex PCR reads, gives a single entry per CDR3 protein. The sample lists about 94,000 distinct CDR3 sequences; roughly 94% were seen once. CDR3 length equals 14 residues. Germline V gives CDR1 SGHDT, CDR2 YYEEEE. V shed 4 bases and J shed 5 bases, with 12 bases lying between them. Sequences were obtained from CD4+ T cells from PBMCs. The rearrangement links TRBV5-6 to TRBJ1-4; D is ambiguous. The TCR originated in a human donor with Susac syndrome. The CDR3 DNA reads TGTGCCAGCAGCGCCCGAACAAGGAATGAAAAACTGTTTTTT. Its protein is CASSARTRNEKLFF.